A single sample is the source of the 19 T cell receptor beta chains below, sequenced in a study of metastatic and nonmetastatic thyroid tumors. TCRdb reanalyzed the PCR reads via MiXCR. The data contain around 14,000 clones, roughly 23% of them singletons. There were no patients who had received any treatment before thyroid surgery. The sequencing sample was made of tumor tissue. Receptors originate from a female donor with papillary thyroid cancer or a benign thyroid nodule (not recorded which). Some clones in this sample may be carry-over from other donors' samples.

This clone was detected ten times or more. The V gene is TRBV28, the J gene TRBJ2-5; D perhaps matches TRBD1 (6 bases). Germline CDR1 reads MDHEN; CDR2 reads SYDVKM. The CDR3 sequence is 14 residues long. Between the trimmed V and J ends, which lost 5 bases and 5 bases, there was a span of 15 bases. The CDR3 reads CASSPPQGWETQYF. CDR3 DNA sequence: TGTGCCAGCAGTCCCCCACAGGGATGGGAGACCCAGTACTTC.

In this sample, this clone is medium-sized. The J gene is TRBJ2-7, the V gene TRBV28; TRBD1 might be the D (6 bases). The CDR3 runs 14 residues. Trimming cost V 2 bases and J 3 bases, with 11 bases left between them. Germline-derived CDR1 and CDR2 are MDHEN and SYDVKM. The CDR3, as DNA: TGTGCCAGCAGTTTAAGGACAGCCCTCTACGAGCAGTACTTC. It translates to CASSLRTALYEQYF.

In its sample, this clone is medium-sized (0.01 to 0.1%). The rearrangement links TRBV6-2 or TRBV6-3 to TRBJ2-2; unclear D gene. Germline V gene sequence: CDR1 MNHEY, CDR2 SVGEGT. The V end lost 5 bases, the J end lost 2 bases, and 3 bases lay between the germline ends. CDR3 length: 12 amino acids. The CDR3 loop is CASSHNTGELFF. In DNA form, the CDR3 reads TGTGCCAGCAGTCATAACACCGGGGAGCTGTTTTTT.

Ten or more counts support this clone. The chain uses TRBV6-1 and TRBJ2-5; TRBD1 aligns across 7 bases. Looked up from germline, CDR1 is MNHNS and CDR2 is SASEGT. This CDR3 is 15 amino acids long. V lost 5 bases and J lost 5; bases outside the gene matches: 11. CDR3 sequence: CASSFVGGEWETQYF. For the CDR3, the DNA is TGTGCCAGCAGTTTTGTAGGGGGCGAGTGGGAGACCCAGTACTTC.

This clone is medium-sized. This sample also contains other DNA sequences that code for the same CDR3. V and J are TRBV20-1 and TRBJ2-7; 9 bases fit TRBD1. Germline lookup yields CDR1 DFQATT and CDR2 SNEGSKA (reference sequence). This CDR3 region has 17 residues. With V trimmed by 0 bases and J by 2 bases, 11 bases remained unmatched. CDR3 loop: CSARDLGTGSLAYEQYF. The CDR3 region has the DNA TGCAGTGCTAGAGATCTCGGGACAGGGAGTTTAGCCTACGAGCAGTACTTC.

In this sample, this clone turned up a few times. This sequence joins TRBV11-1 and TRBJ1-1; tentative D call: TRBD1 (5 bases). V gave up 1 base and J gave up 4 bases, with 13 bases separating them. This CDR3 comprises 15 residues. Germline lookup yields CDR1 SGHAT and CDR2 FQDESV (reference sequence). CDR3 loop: CASSLVGLGTTEAFF. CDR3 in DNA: TGTGCCAGCAGCTTAGTGGGGTTGGGGACCACTGAAGCTTTCTTT.

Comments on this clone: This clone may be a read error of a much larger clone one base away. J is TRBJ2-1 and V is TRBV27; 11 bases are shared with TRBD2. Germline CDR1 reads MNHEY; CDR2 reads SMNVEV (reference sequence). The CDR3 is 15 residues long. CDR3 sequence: CASTTGTSGNNGQFF. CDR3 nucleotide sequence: TGTGCCAGCACAACTGGGACTAGCGGTAACAATGGGCAGTTCTTC.

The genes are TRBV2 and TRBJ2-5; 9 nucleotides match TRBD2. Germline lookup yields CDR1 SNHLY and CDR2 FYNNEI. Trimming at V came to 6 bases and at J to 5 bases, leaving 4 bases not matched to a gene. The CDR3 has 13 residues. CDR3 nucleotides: TGTGCCAGCAGAAATAGCGGGAGTGAGACCCAGTACTTC. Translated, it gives CASRNSGSETQYF.

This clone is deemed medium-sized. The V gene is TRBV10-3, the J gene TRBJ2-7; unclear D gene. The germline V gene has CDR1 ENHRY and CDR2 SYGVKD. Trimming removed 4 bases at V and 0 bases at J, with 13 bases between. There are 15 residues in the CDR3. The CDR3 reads CAISAASTSSYEQYF. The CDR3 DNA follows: TGTGCCATCAGTGCGGCGAGTACGAGCTCCTACGAGCAGTACTTC.

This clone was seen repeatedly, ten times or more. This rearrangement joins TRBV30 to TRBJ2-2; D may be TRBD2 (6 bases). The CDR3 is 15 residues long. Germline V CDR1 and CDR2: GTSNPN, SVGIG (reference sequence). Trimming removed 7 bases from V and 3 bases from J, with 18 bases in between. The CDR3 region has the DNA TGTGCCTACCAGAGGAGGGCACCCTACACCGGGGAGCTGTTTTTT. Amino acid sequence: CAYQRRAPYTGELFF.

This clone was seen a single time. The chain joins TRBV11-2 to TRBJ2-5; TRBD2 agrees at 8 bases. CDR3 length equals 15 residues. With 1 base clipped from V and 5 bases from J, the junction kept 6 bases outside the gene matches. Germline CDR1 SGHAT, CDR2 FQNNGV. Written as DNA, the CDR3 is TGTGCCAGCAGCTTAGGCGGCGGGGGGTCGGAGACCCAGTACTTC. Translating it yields CASSLGGGGSETQYF. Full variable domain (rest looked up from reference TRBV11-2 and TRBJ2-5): EAGVAQSPRYKIIEKRQSVAFWCNPISGHATLYWYQQILGQGPKLLIQFQNNGVVDDSQLPKDRFSAERLKGVDSTLKIQPAKLEDSAVYLCASSLGGGGSETQYFGPGTRLLVL.

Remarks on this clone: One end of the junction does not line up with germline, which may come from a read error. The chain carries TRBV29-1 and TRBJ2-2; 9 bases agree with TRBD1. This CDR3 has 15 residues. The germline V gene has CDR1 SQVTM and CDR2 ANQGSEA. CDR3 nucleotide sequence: TGCAGCGTTTCCCCGGTACAGGGGGCCACCGGGGAGCTCTTTTTT. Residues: CSVSPVQGATGELFF.

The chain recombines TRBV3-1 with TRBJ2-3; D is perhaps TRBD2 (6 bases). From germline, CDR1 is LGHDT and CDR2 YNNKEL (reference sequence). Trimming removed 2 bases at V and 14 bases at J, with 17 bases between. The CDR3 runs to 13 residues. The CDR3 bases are TGTGCCAGCAGCCAAATCGAGAGGGAGGAGTGGTATTTT. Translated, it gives CASSQIEREEWYF.

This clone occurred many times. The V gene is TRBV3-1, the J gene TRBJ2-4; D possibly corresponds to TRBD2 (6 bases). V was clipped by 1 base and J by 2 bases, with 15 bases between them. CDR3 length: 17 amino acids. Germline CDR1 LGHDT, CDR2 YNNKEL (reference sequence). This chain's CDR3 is CASSQGITSTSKNIQYF. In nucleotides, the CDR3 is TGTGCCAGCAGCCAAGGAATTACTAGCACATCCAAAAACATTCAGTACTTC. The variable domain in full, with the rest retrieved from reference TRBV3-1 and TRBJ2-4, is DTAVSQTPKYLVTQMGNDKSIKCEQNLGHDTMYWYKQDSKKFLKIMFSYNNKELIINETVPNRFSPKSPDKAHLNLHINSLELGDSAVYFCASSQGITSTSKNIQYFGAGTRLSVL.

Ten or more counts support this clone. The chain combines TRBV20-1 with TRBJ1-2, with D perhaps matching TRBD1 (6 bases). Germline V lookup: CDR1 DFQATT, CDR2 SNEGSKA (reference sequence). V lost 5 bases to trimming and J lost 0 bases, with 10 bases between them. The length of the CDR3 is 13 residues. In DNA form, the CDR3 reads TGCAGTGCTGTACAGGGAGCTAACTATGGCTACACCTTC. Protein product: CSAVQGANYGYTF.

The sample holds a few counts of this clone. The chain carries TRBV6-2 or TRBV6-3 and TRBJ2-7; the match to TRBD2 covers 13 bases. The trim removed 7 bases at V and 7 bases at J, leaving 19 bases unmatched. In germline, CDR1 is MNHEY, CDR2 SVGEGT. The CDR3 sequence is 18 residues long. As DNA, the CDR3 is TGTGCCAGCACCTGGGCGCTACTAGCGGGAGGGCGGTTCGGTGAGCAGTACTTC. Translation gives CASTWALLAGGRFGEQYF.

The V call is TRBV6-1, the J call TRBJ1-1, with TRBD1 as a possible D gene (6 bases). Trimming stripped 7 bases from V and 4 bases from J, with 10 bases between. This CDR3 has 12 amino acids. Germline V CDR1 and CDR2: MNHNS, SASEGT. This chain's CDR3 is CASTGALTEAFF. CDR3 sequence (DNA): TGTGCCAGCACAGGGGCCCTCACTGAAGCTTTCTTT.

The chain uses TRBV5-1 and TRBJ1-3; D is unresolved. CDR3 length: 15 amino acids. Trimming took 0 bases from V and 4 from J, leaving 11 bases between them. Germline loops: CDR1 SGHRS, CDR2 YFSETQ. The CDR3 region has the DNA TGCGCCAGCAGCTTGGGCGACGTGTCAGGAAACACCATATATTTT. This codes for CASSLGDVSGNTIYF.

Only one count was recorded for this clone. The CDR3 DNA reads TGCAGTGCACAGGGACTATCCTACGAGCAGTACTTC. This codes for CSAQGLSYEQYF. The chain is built from TRBV20-1 and TRBJ2-7; maybe TRBD2 (7 bases). With 6 bases removed from V and 1 base from J, the gap between germline ends came to 10 bases. Germline CDR1 is DFQATT and CDR2 is SNEGSKA (reference sequence). The CDR3 has 12 amino acids.